This T cell receptor beta chain is drawn from a study of OX40 agonist ivuxolimab in advanced cancers. J gave up 2 bases and V 3 bases, and 6 bases lay outside the gene matches. The CDR3 extends over 17 amino acids. Germline values: CDR1 SGHKS, CDR2 YYEKEE (reference sequence). Only in-frame clones appear in the TCRdb table, and some are missing; sequencing was by immunoSEQ multiplex PCR. This sample yields 70,000 to 95,000 clones, of which roughly 88% are seen a single time; less than 5% belongs to the top ten. V and J are TRBV5-5 and TRBJ2-3; the match to TRBD2 covers 13 bases. This specimen consisted of CD4+ or CD8+ T cells sorted from blood, obtained in a trial of the OX40 agonist ivuxolimab. The clonotype was recovered from an adult with an advanced solid tumor such as melanoma, head and neck, liver or kidney cancer. CDR3 nucleotides: TGTGCCAGCAGCTGGCGGGGACTAGCGGGGCTCACAGATACGCAGTATTTT. Its protein is CASSWRGLAGLTDTQYF.